Each of the 32 T cell receptor beta chains below was sequenced from the same sample in a study of PD-L1 blockade in urothelial cancer. TCRdb's copy holds only in-frame clones and misses some; the assay was immunoSEQ multiplex PCR. The repertoire has some 120,000 clones, approximately 84% of them found once; the top ten carry roughly 2.9%. Time point denoted: pretreatment peripheral blood. Sequences were derived from PBMCs, sampled around atezolizumab (anti-PD-L1) treatment. These receptors came from a man over 45 with urothelial cancer.

This chain joins TRBV19 and TRBJ2-7; 7 bases align to TRBD1. The CDR3 length is 15 residues. CDR1 LNHDA and CDR2 SQIVND come from the germline V gene (reference sequence). The ends lost 3 bases at V and 8 bases at J; junction bases unmatched: 13. For the CDR3, the DNA is TGTGCCAGTAGTATCCCAGGGGGAGAAGGTTCTAAGCAGTACTTC. This sequence encodes CASSIPGGEGSKQYF.

The V gene is TRBV5-4, the J gene TRBJ1-2; 11 bases map to TRBD1. CDR3 length: 14 amino acids. Trimming removed 2 bases from V and 7 bases from J; junction bases left unmatched: 4. Germline CDR1 is SGHNT and CDR2 is YYREEE (reference sequence). In DNA, the CDR3 is TGTGCCAGCAGCTTAAGGGACAGGGGGTTTGGCTACACCTTC. It translates to CASSLRDRGFGYTF.

The rearrangement uses TRBV7-9 and TRBJ1-1; D is perhaps TRBD1 (6 bases). Trimming removed 8 bases at V and 14 bases at J, with 30 bases between. Germline values: CDR1 SEHNR, CDR2 FQNEAQ (reference sequence). The CDR3 is made up of 15 amino acids. The CDR3 DNA reads as TGTGCCAGCCGCCTTCGGGGGGCTCAGCCCGGGGTGCTCTTCTTT. It encodes CASRLRGAQPGVLFF.

The table lists this clone with a few counts. The J gene is TRBJ1-5, the V gene TRBV19, with D perhaps matching TRBD1 (5 bases). Trimming stripped 3 bases from V and 5 bases from J, with 11 bases between. The germline V gene has CDR1 LNHDA and CDR2 SQIVND (reference sequence). The CDR3 is 14 residues long. This CDR3 is CASSIRGRDQPQHF. In DNA form, the CDR3 reads TGTGCCAGTAGTATTAGGGGCAGAGATCAGCCCCAGCATTTT.

The chain couples TRBV5-1 to TRBJ1-6; TRBD1 matches at 9 bases. Germline loops: CDR1 SGHRS, CDR2 YFSETQ. V lost 5 bases to trimming and J lost 8 bases; unmatched junction nucleotides: 11. The CDR3 has 16 amino acids. Here the CDR3 DNA reads TGCGCCAGCAGTCGAACGACAGGGGGATTGGATTCACCCCTCCACTTT. Translated: CASSRTTGGLDSPLHF.

The J gene is TRBJ2-7, the V gene TRBV6-5; TRBD1 agrees at 7 bases. J lost 4 bases, V lost 4 bases, and 7 bases had no gene match. CDR3 length: 14 residues. Per germline, CDR1 MNHEY and CDR2 SVGAGI. The CDR3 sequence: CASSFETGTYEQYF. DNA for the CDR3: TGTGCCAGCAGTTTCGAGACAGGGACATACGAGCAGTACTTC.

The chain is built from TRBV18 and TRBJ2-3, with 8 bases aligning to TRBD1. In germline, CDR1 is KGHSH, CDR2 LQKENI. V was clipped by 3 bases and J by 1 base; unmatched bases: 0. This CDR3 has 14 residues. The CDR3 nucleotides read TGTGCCAGCTCACCGACAGGGGGCACAGATACGCAGTATTTT. Residues: CASSPTGGTDTQYF.

The rearrangement uses TRBV18 and TRBJ2-2; 8 positions match TRBD1. This CDR3 has 17 amino acids. Germline V gives CDR1 KGHSH, CDR2 LQKENI. Germline trimming cut 4 bases from V and 1 base from J; bases unmatched to any gene: 8. CDR3 loop: CASSHRTGHGNTGELFF. DNA for the CDR3: TGTGCCAGCTCACACAGGACAGGGCATGGGAACACCGGGGAGCTGTTTTTT.

This chain joins TRBV9 and TRBJ2-1, with 11 bases identical to TRBD2. Germline lookup yields CDR1 SGDLS and CDR2 YYNGEE. The V gene end was trimmed by 0 bases and the J gene end by 8 bases; junction bases not matched to a gene: 4. CDR3 length equals 15 residues. CDR3 nucleotide sequence: TGTGCCAGCAGCGTAGTAGCGGGAGGGATGGATGAGCAGTTCTTC. Translated, it gives CASSVVAGGMDEQFF.

V gene TRBV9 combines with J gene TRBJ2-3, with 12 bases lining up with TRBD2. V lost 5 bases, J lost 3 bases, and 4 bases stayed unmatched. Per germline, CDR1 SGDLS and CDR2 YYNGEE. The CDR3 has 15 amino acids. This chain's CDR3 is CASSWTSGETDTQYF. DNA for the CDR3: TGTGCCAGCAGTTGGACTAGCGGGGAAACAGATACGCAGTATTTT.

The chain carries TRBV4-2 and TRBJ2-5, with TRBD1 as a possible D gene (6 bases). This CDR3 is 14 amino acids long. The germline CDR1 and CDR2 sequences are LGHNA and YNFKEQ. The V and J ends lost 2 bases and 5 bases respectively, with 12 bases between them. This chain's CDR3 is CASSQQGSGETQYF. The CDR3 DNA is TGTGCCAGCAGCCAACAGGGGTCGGGGGAGACCCAGTACTTC.

The rearrangement links TRBV7-3 to TRBJ2-1; 10 bases are a match to TRBD2. The V gene end was trimmed by 6 bases and the J gene end by 9 bases; junction bases not matched to a gene: 8. Germline loops: CDR1 SGHTA, CDR2 FQGTGA. The CDR3 sequence is 14 residues long. CDR3 in amino acids: CASRLAGGVGEQFF. CDR3 coding DNA: TGTGCCAGCAGGTTAGCGGGAGGAGTCGGTGAGCAGTTCTTC.

The rearrangement links TRBV6-5 to TRBJ2-1, with 9 bases that match TRBD2. This CDR3 is built from 14 residues. Germline assignment: CDR1 MNHEY and CDR2 SVGAGI. V gave up 5 bases and J gave up 8 bases; unmatched junction bases: 7. Here the CDR3 DNA reads TGTGCCAGCAGTGCACTAGCGGGTCTAGATGAGCAGTTCTTC. Its protein product is CASSALAGLDEQFF.

This clone was found a few times. The chain employs TRBV30 and TRBJ2-3; 11 nucleotides line up with TRBD2. The junction had 4 bases not matched to a gene; V was cut back by 3 bases and J by 2 bases. The CDR3 totals 15 residues. The germline gives CDR1 GTSNPN, CDR2 SVGIG (reference sequence). The DNA of the CDR3 is TGTGCCTGGAGCATGGGACTAGCGGACACAGATACGCAGTATTTT. This codes for CAWSMGLADTDTQYF.

The V call is TRBV10-3, the J call TRBJ2-7; 7 bases fit TRBD2. After removal of 0 bases from V and 4 bases from J, the junction contained 6 bases not matched to a gene. The CDR3 runs to 15 residues. CDR1 is ENHRY and CDR2 is SYGVKD in the germline V gene. CDR3 coding DNA: TGTGCCATCAGTGAGTCCTCGCGGGAGACATACGAGCAGTACTTC. This translates into CAISESSRETYEQYF.

The rearrangement links TRBV6-5 to TRBJ2-1; perhaps TRBD1 as D (6 bases). Trimming left V 5 bases short and J 1 base short, with 9 bases between. The CDR3 has 14 residues. Germline CDR1 and CDR2: MNHEY and SVGAGI. The CDR3 region is CASSKQGSYNEQFF. The DNA for the CDR3 is TGTGCCAGCAGTAAACAGGGTTCCTACAATGAGCAGTTCTTC.

The chain employs TRBV28 and TRBJ1-6, with 7 nucleotides matching TRBD1. Unmatched junction bases numbered 18, after V lost 6 bases and J lost 7 bases. The V gene's germline CDR1 is MDHEN and CDR2 SYDVKM. The CDR3 sequence is 18 residues long. CDR3 sequence (DNA): TGTGCCAGCAGCCCCCCCCGACAGGGCCCCGCTAGAAATTCACCCCTCCACTTT. The encoded protein is CASSPPRQGPARNSPLHF.

J is TRBJ2-3 and V is TRBV5-1; D is possibly TRBD1 (5 bases). V dropped 2 bases and J dropped 4 bases, with 8 bases sitting between them. This CDR3 has 13 amino acids. Germline CDR1 SGHRS, CDR2 YFSETQ. This CDR3 is CASSFEGADTQYF. CDR3 DNA sequence: TGCGCCAGCAGCTTTGAAGGGGCAGATACGCAGTATTTT.

The chain couples TRBV7-8 to TRBJ2-6, with 7 bases lining up with TRBD1. CDR1 and CDR2 (germline): SGHVS, FQNEAQ. V lost 4 bases, J lost 2 bases, and 8 bases stayed unmatched. This CDR3 has 17 residues. Written as DNA, the CDR3 is TGTGCCAGCAGCTCGACACAGGGGAACGCTGGGGCCAACGTCCTGACTTTC. Amino acid sequence: CASSSTQGNAGANVLTF.

V is TRBV6-6 and J is TRBJ1-1; TRBD1 matches at 7 bases. After removal of 6 bases from V and 4 bases from J, the junction contained 8 bases not matched to a gene. This CDR3 spans 14 amino acids. Germline loops: CDR1 MNHNY, CDR2 SVGAGI (reference sequence). As DNA, the CDR3 is TGTGCCAGCAGCCTGACAGGGTTGGGCACTGAAGCTTTCTTT. It is translated as CASSLTGLGTEAFF.

This clone was seen a few times. This chain joins TRBV4-2 and TRBJ2-2; TRBD2 matches at 9 bases. Germline lookup yields CDR1 LGHNA and CDR2 YNFKEQ. The CDR3 covers 16 residues. V gave up 4 bases and J gave up 0 bases; unmatched junction bases: 3. In DNA form, the CDR3 reads TGTGCCAGCAGCCTCGCTAGCGGGGCGAACACCGGGGAGCTGTTTTTT. Encoded protein: CASSLASGANTGELFF.

This clone was seen only a few times. The chain links TRBV5-4 to TRBJ1-4, with 11 positions matching TRBD1. The V gene end was trimmed by 5 bases and the J gene end by 10 bases; junction bases not matched to a gene: 13. The CDR3 is 16 amino acids. The germline gives CDR1 SGHNT, CDR2 YYREEE (reference sequence). The CDR3 protein is CASRSVWDRGYLKLFF. The CDR3 DNA is TGTGCCAGCAGATCGGTTTGGGACAGGGGGTACCTAAAACTGTTTTTT.

The rearrangement joins TRBV28 to TRBJ1-1; unclear D gene. Germline V gene lookup returns CDR1 MDHEN and CDR2 SYDVKM. The CDR3 covers 12 residues. Trimming shortened V by 2 bases and J by 3 bases, and 4 bases separated the two germline ends. The CDR3 spells CASSLQDTEAFF. The DNA of the CDR3 is TGTGCCAGCAGTTTACAGGACACTGAAGCTTTCTTT.

This sequence joins TRBV28 and TRBJ1-5; D is undetermined. Germline V gives CDR1 MDHEN, CDR2 SYDVKM. With 5 bases removed from V and 7 bases from J, the gap between germline ends came to 15 bases. The length of the CDR3 is 14 residues. Here the CDR3 DNA reads TGTGCCAGCAGTGGTTACGAGGGCGGGCAGCCCCAGCATTTT. Amino acid sequence: CASSGYEGGQPQHF. Full variable domain (remainder filled in from reference TRBV28 and TRBJ1-5): DVKVTQSSRYLVKRTGEKVFLECVQDMDHENMFWYRQDPGLGLRLIYFSYDVKMKEKGDIPEGYSVSREKKERFSLILESASTNQTSMYLCASSGYEGGQPQHFGDGTRLSIL.

The sample holds a few counts of this clone. The V call is TRBV30, the J call TRBJ1-5; D is ambiguous. Germline V CDR1 and CDR2: GTSNPN, SVGIG (reference sequence). Trimming removed 5 bases at V and 2 bases at J, with 13 bases between. This CDR3 is 14 amino acids long. CDR3 sequence: CAWQPMTRNQPQHF. The CDR3 DNA follows: TGTGCCTGGCAACCCATGACACGCAATCAGCCCCAGCATTTT.

The chain couples TRBV28 to TRBJ2-5, with D perhaps TRBD2 (6 bases). Trimming removed 5 bases at V and 2 bases at J, with 15 bases between. Germline CDR1 reads MDHEN; CDR2 reads SYDVKM. The CDR3 length is 15 residues. Written as DNA, the CDR3 is TGTGCCAGCAGTGCGGGATGGCGGGTACAAGAGACCCAGTACTTC. Its protein is CASSAGWRVQETQYF.

This chain joins TRBV21-1 and TRBJ2-3; the DNA was not compared with TRBD2, the D call given in the table. TRBV21-1 is labeled a pseudogene. The CDR3 runs to 14 residues. For the CDR3, the DNA is TGTGCCAGCAGCAAGAGGCTAAGAGCAGATACGCAGTATTTT. Encoded protein: CASSKRLRADTQYF.

This clone was counted once. The J gene is TRBJ1-5, the V gene TRBV30; D not certain. V gave up 1 base and J gave up 4 bases, with 11 bases separating them. Germline values: CDR1 GTSNPN, CDR2 SVGIG (reference sequence). The CDR3 has 14 residues. As DNA, the CDR3 is TGTGCCTGGAGTGGAATCGGTCGAAATCAGCCCCAGCATTTT. Protein sequence: CAWSGIGRNQPQHF.

The J gene is TRBJ1-5, the V gene TRBV28, with D unclear. Germline V gene data show CDR1 as MDHEN and CDR2 as SYDVKM. Trimming removed 8 bases from V and 3 bases from J, with 11 bases in between. The CDR3 is 13 residues long. The CDR3 loop is CASAENPNQPQHF. The CDR3 bases are TGTGCCAGCGCTGAGAACCCCAATCAGCCCCAGCATTTT.

The V call is TRBV7-3, the J call TRBJ2-7, with 8 bases that match TRBD2. The CDR3 loop spans 16 amino acids. With 5 bases clipped from V and 2 bases from J, the junction kept 11 bases outside the gene matches. The germline gives CDR1 SGHTA, CDR2 FQGTGA. As DNA, the CDR3 is TGTGCCAGCAGCCCGGTAGCGGGAAACCCCCCCTACGAGCAGTACTTC. It translates to CASSPVAGNPPYEQYF.

This chain uses TRBV7-8 with TRBJ2-5, with 9 bases matching TRBD1. Trimming cost V 4 bases and J 5 bases; bases outside gene matches: 8. This CDR3 region has 15 residues. The germline CDR1 and CDR2 sequences are SGHVS and FQNEAQ. The CDR3 DNA reads as TGTGCCAGCAGCTATAGACAGGGGGGCTTGGAGACCCAGTACTTC. Protein product: CASSYRQGGLETQYF.

The chain recombines TRBV5-1 with TRBJ1-5; D is perhaps TRBD1 (6 bases). V gave up 4 bases and J gave up 1 base, with 9 bases separating them. Germline lookup yields CDR1 SGHRS and CDR2 YFSETQ. This CDR3 is 14 amino acids long. CDR3 bases: TGCGCCAGCAGCCCCGGACAGAGCAATCAGCCCCAGCATTTT. Its protein product is CASSPGQSNQPQHF.